A single T cell receptor (beta chain) is shown here with its context. Germline V gene lookup returns CDR1 SGHVS and CDR2 FQNEAQ. The CDR3 consists of 13 residues. The germline V and J ends were trimmed by 4 bases and 7 bases, with 11 bases remaining between them. This sample stems from a study of blood T cell repertoires in COVID-19. How the authors handled the data: Amplified reference gene primers provided the basis for estimating nucleated cell counts. Only in-frame clones appear in the TCRdb table, and some are missing; sequencing was by immunoSEQ multiplex PCR. From that table come the V and J calls and clone size; the DNA was used to work out D and trimming. The table includes about 210,000 clones, approximately 91% detected once.

The V and J genes are TRBV7-8 and TRBJ1-3; D gene uncertain. This receptor was obtained from a woman aged 40-49 years with acute or convalescent COVID-19. Sequencing was done on a sample of peripheral blood. In DNA form, the CDR3 reads TGTGCCAGCAGCTCCCCTACGGGGAACACCATATATTTT. Translated, it gives CASSSPTGNTIYF.